A selection of T cell receptor beta chains follows, all from one sample in a study of blood T cells in healthy people across ages. Each CDR3 protein is one row after TCRdb ran MiXCR on the 5' RACE reads. This sample has hundreds of thousands of distinct CDR3 sequences; more than 55% occur once, and the top ten carry roughly 26%. Input material: blood. Receptor source: a man in his forties in good health. Each CDR3 is given with its conserved first and last residue. The D gene is left open where the match is weak. Size is omitted from some rows. Given values are once, few, many or a class for expanded clones.

abundance	v_gene	d_gene	j_gene	CDR3nt	CDR3aa
NA	TRBV7-9	NA	TRBJ1-2	TGTGCCAGCAGCTCGCGGGAGACCCATGGCTACACCTTC	CASSSRETHGYTF
NA	TRBV6-6	NA	TRBJ2-1	TGTGCCAGTTCAAGTGGCGTTTATCCCTACAATGAGCAGTTCTTC	CASSSGVYPYNEQFF
NA	TRBV20-1	NA	TRBJ1-1	TGCAGTGCTCCCCTACCTCCCACGAACACTGAAGCTTTCTTT	CSAPLPPTNTEAFF
NA	TRBV10-3	NA	TRBJ2-7	TGTGCCATCAAGGTGCAGGGGACATACGAGCAGTACTTC	CAIKVQGTYEQYF
NA	TRBV5-1	NA	TRBJ2-3	TGCGCCAGCAGCGTTGGGGCTACGCAGTATTTT	CASSVGATQYF
NA	TRBV12-3/TRBV12-4	TRBD2	TRBJ2-1	TGTGCCAGCAGTTTAAGGGGGGGACTAGCGGACAATGAGCAGTTCTTC	CASSLRGGLADNEQFF
NA	TRBV5-1	TRBD2	TRBJ2-1	TGCGCCAGTTCGGGACTAGCGGGGCAATACAATGAGCAGTTCTTC	CASSGLAGQYNEQFF
medium-sized	TRBV29-1	NA	TRBJ2-7	TGCAGCGTTGAAGATAGAACCGACGAAAGCTCCTACGAGCAGTACTTC	CSVEDRTDESSYEQYF
few	TRBV25-1	NA	TRBJ2-7	TGTGCCAGCAGTGGGGTTCGACAGGACTTCTCCTACGAGCAGTACTTC	CASSGVRQDFSYEQYF
few	TRBV29-1	TRBD1	TRBJ2-5	TGCAGCGTTGAAGGTGGTACAGGGGGAAAAGAGACCCAGTACTTC	CSVEGGTGGKETQYF